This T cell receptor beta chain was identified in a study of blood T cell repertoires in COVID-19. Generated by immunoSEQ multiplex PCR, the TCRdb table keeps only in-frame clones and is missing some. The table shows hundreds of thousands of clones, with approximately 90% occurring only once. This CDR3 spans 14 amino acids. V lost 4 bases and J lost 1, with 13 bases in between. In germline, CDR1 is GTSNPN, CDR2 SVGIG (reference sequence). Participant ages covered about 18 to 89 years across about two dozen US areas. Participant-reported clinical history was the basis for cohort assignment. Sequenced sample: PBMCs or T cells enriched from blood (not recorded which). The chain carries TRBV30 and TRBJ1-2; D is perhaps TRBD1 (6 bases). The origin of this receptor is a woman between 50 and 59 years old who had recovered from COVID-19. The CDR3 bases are TGTGCCTGGACAGCAGGGGTGGGTAACTATGGCTACACCTTC. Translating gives CAWTAGVGNYGYTF.